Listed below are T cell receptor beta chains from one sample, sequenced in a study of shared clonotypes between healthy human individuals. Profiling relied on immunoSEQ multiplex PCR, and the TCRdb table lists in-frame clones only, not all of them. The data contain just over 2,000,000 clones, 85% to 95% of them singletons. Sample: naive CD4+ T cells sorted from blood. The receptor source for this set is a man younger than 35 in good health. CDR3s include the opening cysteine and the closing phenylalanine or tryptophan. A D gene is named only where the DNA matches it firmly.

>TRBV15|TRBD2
CATSRGGTSSHEQFF
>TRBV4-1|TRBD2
CASSQVIQRGTGELFF
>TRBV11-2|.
CASSLDGTSVNNQPQHF
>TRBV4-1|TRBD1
CASSQEGGGTGWSPLHF
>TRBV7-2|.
CASSWLRTLSGNTIYF
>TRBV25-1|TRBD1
CASSGPGTGNNSPLHF
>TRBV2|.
CASSRDSNQPQHF
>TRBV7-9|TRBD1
CASSLGTGTGVHEQYF
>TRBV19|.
CASRNRAWYTEAFF
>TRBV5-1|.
CASSLGTGAYEQYF
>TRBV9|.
CASSVASSFGGETQYF
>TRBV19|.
CASSIGREPGNTIYF